A selection of T cell receptor beta chains follows, all from one sample in a study of control samples from healthy donors and cancer patients. The method was immunoSEQ multiplex PCR; TCRdb's version includes in-frame clones alone and lacks a portion of them. The sample shows 82,000 or so clones, roughly 94% of them seen only once. The sample consisted of blood. Source of these receptors: a woman in her late teens or twenties in good health. Each CDR3 is given with its conserved first and last residue. The order of the fields is V gene, J gene, clone size, D gene, CDR3 protein, CDR3 DNA. The D gene is left open where the match is weak. For some rows the clone size is stated as once, few or many, or as a class when expanded; others skip it.

V gene: TRBV2
J gene: TRBJ1-4
clone size: -
D gene: TRBD1
CDR3 protein: CASSTPRDRASATNEKLFF
CDR3 DNA: TGTGCCAGCAGTACCCCCCGGGACAGAGCCTCGGCAACTAATGAAAAACTGTTTTTT

V gene: TRBV7-9
J gene: TRBJ1-2
clone size: -
D gene: -
CDR3 protein: CASSSADRMDGYTF
CDR3 DNA: TGTGCCAGCAGCTCGGCGGACCGGATGGATGGCTACACCTTC

V gene: TRBV11-1
J gene: TRBJ2-3
clone size: few
D gene: -
CDR3 protein: CASSLANTPYPDTQYF
CDR3 DNA: TGTGCCAGCAGCTTAGCGAACACCCCTTACCCCGATACGCAGTATTTT

V gene: TRBV15
J gene: TRBJ1-1
clone size: once
D gene: TRBD1
CDR3 protein: CATSRGGTATEAFF
CDR3 DNA: TGTGCCACCAGCAGAGGGGGGACAGCCACTGAAGCTTTCTTT

V gene: TRBV27
J gene: TRBJ2-7
clone size: -
D gene: TRBD2
CDR3 protein: CASSGTSGGAYEQYF
CDR3 DNA: TGTGCCAGCAGTGGGACTAGCGGGGGGGCCTACGAGCAGTACTTC

V gene: TRBV13
J gene: TRBJ2-3
clone size: -
D gene: -
CDR3 protein: CASSDHRRALDTQYF
CDR3 DNA: TGTGCCAGCAGCGACCACAGACGGGCGCTAGATACGCAGTATTTT

V gene: TRBV14
J gene: TRBJ1-2
clone size: -
D gene: -
CDR3 protein: CASSQDRGYGYTF
CDR3 DNA: TGTGCCAGCAGCCAAGATCGGGGCTATGGCTACACCTTC

V gene: TRBV15
J gene: TRBJ1-4
clone size: -
D gene: TRBD1
CDR3 protein: CATSRLSGGISEKLFF
CDR3 DNA: TGTGCCACCAGCAGATTATCAGGGGGAATTAGTGAAAAACTGTTTTTT

V gene: TRBV2
J gene: TRBJ1-2
clone size: -
D gene: TRBD1
CDR3 protein: CTSIPQPGQAIYGYTF
CDR3 DNA: TGTACCAGCATCCCACAGCCTGGACAGGCAATCTATGGCTACACCTTC

V gene: TRBV28
J gene: TRBJ1-5
clone size: once
D gene: -
CDR3 protein: CASVTGGSNQPQHF
CDR3 DNA: TGTGCCAGCGTTACGGGGGGTAGCAATCAGCCCCAGCATTTT

V gene: TRBV7-2
J gene: TRBJ1-2
clone size: -
D gene: -
CDR3 protein: CASSLDSLNYGYTF
CDR3 DNA: TGTGCCAGCAGTCTCGACAGCCTTAACTATGGCTACACCTTC

V gene: TRBV5-1
J gene: TRBJ1-4
clone size: -
D gene: -
CDR3 protein: CASSRGGPVEKLFF
CDR3 DNA: TGCGCCAGCTCCCGGGGGGGCCCGGTAGAAAAACTGTTTTTT

V gene: TRBV7-3
J gene: TRBJ2-1
clone size: -
D gene: TRBD2
CDR3 protein: CASSPSGGANEQFF
CDR3 DNA: TGTGCCAGCAGCCCAAGCGGGGGGGCGAATGAGCAGTTCTTC

V gene: TRBV11-2
J gene: TRBJ1-1
clone size: -
D gene: -
CDR3 protein: CASSLLNFMNTEAFF
CDR3 DNA: TGTGCCAGCAGCTTATTAAACTTCATGAACACTGAAGCTTTCTTT

V gene: TRBV29-1
J gene: TRBJ2-3
clone size: -
D gene: -
CDR3 protein: CSARYRTSDTQYF
CDR3 DNA: TGCAGCGCCCGGTACCGAACATCAGATACGCAGTATTTT

V gene: TRBV10-3
J gene: TRBJ1-1
clone size: -
D gene: TRBD1
CDR3 protein: CAIRTSGQKNTEAFF
CDR3 DNA: TGTGCCATCAGGACCTCGGGACAGAAGAACACTGAAGCTTTCTTT

V gene: TRBV19
J gene: TRBJ1-3
clone size: -
D gene: -
CDR3 protein: CASSIGGHSGNTIYF
CDR3 DNA: TGTGCCAGTAGTATAGGGGGGCACTCTGGAAACACCATATATTTT

V gene: TRBV21-1
J gene: TRBJ2-7
clone size: once
D gene: -
CDR3 protein: CASSSPWTGGNYEQYF
CDR3 DNA: TGTGCCAGCAGCTCACCTTGGACAGGGGGCAATTACGAGCAGTACTTC

V gene: TRBV29-1
J gene: TRBJ2-7
clone size: -
D gene: TRBD1
CDR3 protein: CSVEGGQSYEQYF
CDR3 DNA: TGCAGCGTTGAAGGGGGACAGTCCTACGAGCAGTACTTC

V gene: TRBV27
J gene: TRBJ2-1
clone size: -
D gene: -
CDR3 protein: CASSLSSGVEQFF
CDR3 DNA: TGTGCCAGCAGTTTATCGTCGGGGGTTGAGCAGTTCTTC

V gene: TRBV3-1/TRBV3-2
J gene: TRBJ2-7
clone size: -
D gene: -
CDR3 protein: CASSQAGGSPPYEQYF
CDR3 DNA: TGTGCCAGCAGCCAAGCTGGGGGGTCGCCGCCATACGAGCAGTACTTC

V gene: TRBV10-2
J gene: TRBJ2-7
clone size: -
D gene: -
CDR3 protein: CASSERSGSRYEQYF
CDR3 DNA: TGCGCCAGCAGTGAGCGGTCCGGATCGCGCTACGAGCAGTACTTC

V gene: TRBV12-5
J gene: TRBJ1-2
clone size: -
D gene: -
CDR3 protein: CASGFLLRFGLDGYTF
CDR3 DNA: TGTGCTAGTGGTTTTTTACTCCGGTTCGGCTTAGATGGCTACACCTTC

V gene: TRBV6-5
J gene: TRBJ1-1
clone size: -
D gene: -
CDR3 protein: CASRSPGQGNTEAFF
CDR3 DNA: TGTGCCAGCCGATCCCCGGGACAAGGGAACACTGAAGCTTTCTTT

V gene: TRBV11-3
J gene: TRBJ1-5
clone size: -
D gene: -
CDR3 protein: CASSLDRDLGQHF
CDR3 DNA: TGTGCCAGCAGCTTAGATCGAGACTTGGGGCAGCATTTT

V gene: TRBV7-2
J gene: TRBJ2-5
clone size: -
D gene: TRBD2
CDR3 protein: CASSSIAGVETQYF
CDR3 DNA: TGTGCCAGCAGCTCCATAGCGGGAGTAGAGACCCAGTACTTC

V gene: TRBV5-1
J gene: TRBJ1-2
clone size: -
D gene: TRBD1
CDR3 protein: CASSSTGGVYGYTF
CDR3 DNA: TGCGCCAGCAGCTCTACAGGGGGCGTCTATGGCTACACCTTC

V gene: TRBV7-3
J gene: TRBJ1-2
clone size: -
D gene: TRBD1
CDR3 protein: CASSLESGTGLYGYTF
CDR3 DNA: TGTGCCAGCAGCTTAGAATCCGGGACAGGACTATATGGCTACACCTTC

V gene: TRBV6-5
J gene: TRBJ1-2
clone size: -
D gene: -
CDR3 protein: CASSYDGRRDYGYTF
CDR3 DNA: TGTGCCAGCAGTTACGACGGCAGGAGGGACTATGGCTACACCTTC

V gene: TRBV4-3
J gene: TRBJ2-5
clone size: -
D gene: -
CDR3 protein: CASSQDEEETQYF
CDR3 DNA: TGCGCCAGCAGCCAAGATGAGGAAGAGACCCAGTACTTC

V gene: TRBV11-2
J gene: TRBJ1-1
clone size: -
D gene: -
CDR3 protein: CASSPTAGLNTEAFF
CDR3 DNA: TGTGCCAGCAGCCCCACGGCAGGACTGAACACTGAAGCTTTCTTT

V gene: TRBV27
J gene: TRBJ2-7
clone size: -
D gene: -
CDR3 protein: CASSFGTPSEQYF
CDR3 DNA: TGTGCCAGCAGTTTTGGGACACCCTCCGAGCAGTACTTC

V gene: TRBV27
J gene: TRBJ2-7
clone size: -
D gene: TRBD2
CDR3 protein: CASSLSWTSVTYEQYF
CDR3 DNA: TGTGCCAGCAGTTTATCATGGACTAGCGTGACCTACGAGCAGTACTTC

V gene: TRBV15
J gene: TRBJ2-1
clone size: -
D gene: TRBD1
CDR3 protein: CATSIHRGLGFEQFF
CDR3 DNA: TGTGCCACCAGCATTCACAGGGGGCTTGGGTTTGAGCAGTTCTTC

V gene: TRBV3-1/TRBV3-2
J gene: TRBJ1-2
clone size: -
D gene: -
CDR3 protein: CASSQFGPANYGYTF
CDR3 DNA: TGTGCCAGCAGCCAATTCGGGCCAGCTAACTATGGCTACACCTTC

V gene: TRBV6-5
J gene: TRBJ1-6
clone size: -
D gene: -
CDR3 protein: CASITTTGIGSPLHF
CDR3 DNA: TGTGCCAGCATTACCACCACAGGTATAGGTTCACCCCTCCACTTT

V gene: TRBV11-2
J gene: TRBJ2-2
clone size: -
D gene: -
CDR3 protein: CASSLRGANTGELFF
CDR3 DNA: TGTGCCAGCAGCTTAAGAGGGGCGAACACCGGGGAGCTGTTTTTT

V gene: TRBV6-6
J gene: TRBJ1-2
clone size: -
D gene: -
CDR3 protein: CASSYAARGDGYTF
CDR3 DNA: TGTGCCAGCAGTTACGCCGCTAGAGGGGATGGCTACACCTTC

V gene: TRBV7-9
J gene: TRBJ1-1
clone size: -
D gene: -
CDR3 protein: CASSFPKAGQVEAFF
CDR3 DNA: TGTGCCAGCAGCTTCCCGAAGGCGGGACAAGTGGAAGCTTTCTTT

V gene: TRBV9
J gene: TRBJ2-7
clone size: -
D gene: -
CDR3 protein: CASSVGEVHEQYF
CDR3 DNA: TGTGCCAGCAGCGTAGGAGAAGTCCACGAGCAGTACTTC

V gene: TRBV18
J gene: TRBJ1-1
clone size: -
D gene: -
CDR3 protein: CASTEGVRVTEAFF
CDR3 DNA: TGTGCCAGCACGGAGGGTGTGAGAGTCACTGAAGCTTTCTTT

V gene: TRBV29-1
J gene: TRBJ2-1
clone size: -
D gene: TRBD2
CDR3 protein: CSVPRGGFEVEQFF
CDR3 DNA: TGCAGCGTCCCTCGGGGGGGTTTCGAGGTTGAGCAGTTCTTC

V gene: TRBV6-1
J gene: TRBJ1-5
clone size: -
D gene: -
CDR3 protein: CASSEAIRLSAQHF
CDR3 DNA: TGTGCCAGCAGTGAAGCGATCAGGCTCTCGGCCCAGCATTTT

V gene: TRBV7-8
J gene: TRBJ2-7
clone size: -
D gene: -
CDR3 protein: CASSATGRNEQYF
CDR3 DNA: TGTGCCAGCAGCGCCACAGGGAGGAACGAGCAGTACTTC

V gene: TRBV6-6
J gene: TRBJ1-2
clone size: -
D gene: -
CDR3 protein: CASSYSSFNYGYTF
CDR3 DNA: TGTGCCAGCAGTTACTCATCTTTTAACTATGGCTACACCTTC

V gene: TRBV5-6
J gene: TRBJ1-1
clone size: -
D gene: -
CDR3 protein: CASSLSPQGHTEAFF
CDR3 DNA: TGTGCCAGCAGCTTGTCCCCTCAGGGTCACACTGAAGCTTTCTTT

V gene: TRBV9
J gene: TRBJ2-1
clone size: once
D gene: TRBD1
CDR3 protein: CASSETGVRNNEQFF
CDR3 DNA: TGTGCCAGCAGCGAAACAGGGGTGAGGAACAATGAGCAGTTCTTC

V gene: TRBV6-1
J gene: TRBJ1-1
clone size: -
D gene: -
CDR3 protein: CASSEYRETEAFF
CDR3 DNA: TGTGCCAGCAGTGAATATAGGGAGACTGAAGCTTTCTTT

V gene: TRBV27
J gene: TRBJ1-5
clone size: -
D gene: -
CDR3 protein: CASSPRGGHSPYSNQPQHF
CDR3 DNA: TGTGCCAGCAGTCCCAGGGGAGGTCATAGTCCCTATAGCAATCAGCCCCAGCATTTT